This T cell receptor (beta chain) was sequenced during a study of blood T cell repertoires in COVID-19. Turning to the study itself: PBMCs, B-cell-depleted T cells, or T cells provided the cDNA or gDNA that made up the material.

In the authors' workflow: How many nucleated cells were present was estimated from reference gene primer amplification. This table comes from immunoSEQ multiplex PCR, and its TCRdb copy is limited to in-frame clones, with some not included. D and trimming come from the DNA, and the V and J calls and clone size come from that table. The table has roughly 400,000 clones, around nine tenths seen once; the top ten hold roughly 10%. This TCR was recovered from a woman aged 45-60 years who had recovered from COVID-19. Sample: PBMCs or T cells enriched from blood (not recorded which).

DNA for the CDR3: TGTGCCAGCAGTCGGACAGCTAACTATGGCTACACCTTC. It codes for CASSRTANYGYTF. The chain uses TRBV27 and TRBJ1-2; D possibly corresponds to TRBD1 (6 bases). Germline assignment: CDR1 MNHEY and CDR2 SMNVEV (reference sequence). The CDR3 length is 13 residues. The ends were cut back, 5 bases at V and 0 bases at J, with 7 bases in the middle.